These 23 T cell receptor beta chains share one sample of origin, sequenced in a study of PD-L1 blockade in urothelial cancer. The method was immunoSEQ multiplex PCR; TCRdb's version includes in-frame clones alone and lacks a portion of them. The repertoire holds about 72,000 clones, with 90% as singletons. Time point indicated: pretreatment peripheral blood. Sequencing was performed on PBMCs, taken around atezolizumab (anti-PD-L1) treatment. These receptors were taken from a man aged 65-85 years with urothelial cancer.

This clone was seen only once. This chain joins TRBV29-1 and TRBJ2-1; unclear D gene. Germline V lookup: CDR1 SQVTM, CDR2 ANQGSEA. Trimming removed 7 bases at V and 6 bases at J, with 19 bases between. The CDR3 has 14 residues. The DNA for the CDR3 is TGCAGCGCCATCTATATGACTCGAACCAATGAGCAGTTCTTC. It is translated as CSAIYMTRTNEQFF.

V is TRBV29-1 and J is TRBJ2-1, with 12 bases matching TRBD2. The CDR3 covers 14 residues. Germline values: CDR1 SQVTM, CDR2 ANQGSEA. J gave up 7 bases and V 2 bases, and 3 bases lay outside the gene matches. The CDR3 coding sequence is TGCAGCGTTGAAAAGACTAGCGGGGGAAATGAGCAGTTCTTC. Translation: CSVEKTSGGNEQFF.

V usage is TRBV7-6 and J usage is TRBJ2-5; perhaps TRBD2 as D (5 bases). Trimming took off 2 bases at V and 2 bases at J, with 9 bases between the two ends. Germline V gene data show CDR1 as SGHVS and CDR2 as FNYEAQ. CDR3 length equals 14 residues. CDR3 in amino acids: CASSLFGEQETQYF. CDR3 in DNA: TGTGCCAGCAGCTTATTCGGGGAACAAGAGACCCAGTACTTC.

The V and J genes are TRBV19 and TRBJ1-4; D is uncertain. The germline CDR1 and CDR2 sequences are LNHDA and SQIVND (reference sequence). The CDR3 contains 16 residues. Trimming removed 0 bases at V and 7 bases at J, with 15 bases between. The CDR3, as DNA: TGTGCCAGTAGTATAGATCCAGGCTCGCGGGGTGAAAAACTGTTTTTT. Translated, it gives CASSIDPGSRGEKLFF.

The CDR3 DNA follows: TGTGCCAGTCGGGACAGCAAGTCCACTAACTATGGCTACACCTTC. It encodes CASRDSKSTNYGYTF. The chain is built from TRBV28 and TRBJ1-2; TRBD1 matches at 7 bases. From germline, CDR1 is MDHEN and CDR2 SYDVKM. V lost 9 bases to trimming and J lost 0 bases; unmatched junction nucleotides: 10. The CDR3 runs 15 residues.

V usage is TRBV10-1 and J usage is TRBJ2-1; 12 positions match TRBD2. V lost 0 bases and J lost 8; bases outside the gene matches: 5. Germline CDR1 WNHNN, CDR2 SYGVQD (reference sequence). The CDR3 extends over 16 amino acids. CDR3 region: CASSESPSGRAHEQFF. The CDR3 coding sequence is TGCGCCAGCAGTGAGTCGCCTAGCGGGAGGGCCCATGAGCAGTTCTTC.

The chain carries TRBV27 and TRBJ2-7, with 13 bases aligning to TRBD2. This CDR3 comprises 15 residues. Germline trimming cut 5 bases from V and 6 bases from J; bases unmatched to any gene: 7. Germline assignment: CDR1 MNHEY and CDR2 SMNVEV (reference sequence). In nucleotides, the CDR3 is TGTGCCAGCAGTCCCAGACTAGCGGGAGGACGCGAGCAGTACTTC. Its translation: CASSPRLAGGREQYF.

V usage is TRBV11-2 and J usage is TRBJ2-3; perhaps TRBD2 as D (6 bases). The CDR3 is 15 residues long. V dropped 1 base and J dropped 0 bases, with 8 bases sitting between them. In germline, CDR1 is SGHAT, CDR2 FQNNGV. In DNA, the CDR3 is TGTGCCAGCAGCTTAGCGGGGACTAGCACAGATACGCAGTATTTT. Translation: CASSLAGTSTDTQYF.

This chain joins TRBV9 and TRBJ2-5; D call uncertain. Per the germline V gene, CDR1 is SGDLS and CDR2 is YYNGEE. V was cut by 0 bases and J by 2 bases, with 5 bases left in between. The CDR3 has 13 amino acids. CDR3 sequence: CASSVATQETQYF. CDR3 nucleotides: TGTGCCAGCAGCGTAGCAACACAAGAGACCCAGTACTTC.

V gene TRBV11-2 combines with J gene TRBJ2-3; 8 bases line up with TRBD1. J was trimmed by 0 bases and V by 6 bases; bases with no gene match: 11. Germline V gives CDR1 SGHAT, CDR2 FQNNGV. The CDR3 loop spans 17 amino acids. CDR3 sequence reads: CASRSLPGQASTDTQYF. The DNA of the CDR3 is TGTGCCAGCAGATCCCTCCCGGGACAGGCTAGCACAGATACGCAGTATTTT.

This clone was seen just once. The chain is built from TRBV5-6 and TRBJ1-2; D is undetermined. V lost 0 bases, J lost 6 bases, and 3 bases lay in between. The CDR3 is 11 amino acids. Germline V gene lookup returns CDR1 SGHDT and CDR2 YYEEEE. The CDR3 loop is CASSLANGYTF. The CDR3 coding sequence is TGTGCCAGCAGCTTGGCTAATGGCTACACCTTC.

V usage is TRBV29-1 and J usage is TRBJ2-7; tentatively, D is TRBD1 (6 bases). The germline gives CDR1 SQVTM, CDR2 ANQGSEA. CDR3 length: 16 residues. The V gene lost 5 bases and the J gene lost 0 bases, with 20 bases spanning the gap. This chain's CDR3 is CSVKPTGTRSSYEQYF. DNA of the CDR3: TGCAGCGTTAAGCCGACCGGGACAAGAAGCTCCTACGAGCAGTACTTC.

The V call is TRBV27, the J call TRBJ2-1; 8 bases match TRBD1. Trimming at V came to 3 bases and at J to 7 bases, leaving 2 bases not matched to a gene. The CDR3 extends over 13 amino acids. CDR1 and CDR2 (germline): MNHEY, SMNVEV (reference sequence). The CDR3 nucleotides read TGTGCCAGCAGTTTGCAGGGGGCGAATGAGCAGTTCTTC. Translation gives CASSLQGANEQFF.

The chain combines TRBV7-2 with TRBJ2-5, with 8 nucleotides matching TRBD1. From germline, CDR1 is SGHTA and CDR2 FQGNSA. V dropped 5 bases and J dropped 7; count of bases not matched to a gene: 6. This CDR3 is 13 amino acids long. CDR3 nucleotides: TGTGCCAGCAGCCCCGGACAGGGTCTGACCCAGTACTTC. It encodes CASSPGQGLTQYF.

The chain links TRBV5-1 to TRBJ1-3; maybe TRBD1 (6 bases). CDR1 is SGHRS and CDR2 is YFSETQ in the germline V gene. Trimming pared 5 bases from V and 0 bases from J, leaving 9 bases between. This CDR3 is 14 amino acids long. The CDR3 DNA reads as TGCGCCAGCAGACTGGACAGCTCTGGAAACACCATATATTTT. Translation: CASRLDSSGNTIYF.

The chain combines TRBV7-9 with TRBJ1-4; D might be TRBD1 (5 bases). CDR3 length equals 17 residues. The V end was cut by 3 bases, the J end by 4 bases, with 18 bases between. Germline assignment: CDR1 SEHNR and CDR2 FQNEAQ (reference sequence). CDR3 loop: CASSFGGSSQGNEKLFF. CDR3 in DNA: TGTGCCAGCAGCTTTGGGGGGAGCTCCCAGGGTAATGAAAAACTGTTTTTT. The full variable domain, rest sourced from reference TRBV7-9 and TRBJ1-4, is DTGVSQNPRHKITKRGQNVTFRCDPISEHNRLYWYRQTLGQGPEFLTYFQNEAQLEKSRLLSDRFSAERPKGSFSTLEIQRTEQGDSAMYLCASSFGGSSQGNEKLFFGSGTQLSVL.

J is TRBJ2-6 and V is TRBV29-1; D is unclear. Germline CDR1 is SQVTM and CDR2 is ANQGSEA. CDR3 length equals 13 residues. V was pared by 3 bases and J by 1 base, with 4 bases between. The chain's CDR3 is CSVDQSGANVLTF. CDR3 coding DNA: TGCAGCGTTGACCAATCTGGGGCCAACGTCCTGACTTTC.

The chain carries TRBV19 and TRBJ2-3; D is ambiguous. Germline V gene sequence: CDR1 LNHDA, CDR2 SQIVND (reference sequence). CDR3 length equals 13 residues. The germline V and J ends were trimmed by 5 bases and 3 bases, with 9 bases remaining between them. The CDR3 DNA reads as TGTGCCAGTAGTTACAGTAGGACAGATACGCAGTATTTT. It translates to CASSYSRTDTQYF.

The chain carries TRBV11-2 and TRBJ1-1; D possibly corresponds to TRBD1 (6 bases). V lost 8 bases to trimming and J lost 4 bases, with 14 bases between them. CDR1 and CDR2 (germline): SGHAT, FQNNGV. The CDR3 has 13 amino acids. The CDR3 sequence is CASLLIGGTEAFF. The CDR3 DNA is TGTGCCAGCCTTCTCATAGGGGGCACTGAAGCTTTCTTT.

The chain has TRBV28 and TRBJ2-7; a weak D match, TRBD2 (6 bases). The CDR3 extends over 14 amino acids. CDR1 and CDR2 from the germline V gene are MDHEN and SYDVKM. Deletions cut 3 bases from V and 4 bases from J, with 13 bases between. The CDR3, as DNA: TGTGCCAGCAGTTTCGGGGGTACAAATTACGAGCAGTACTTC. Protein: CASSFGGTNYEQYF. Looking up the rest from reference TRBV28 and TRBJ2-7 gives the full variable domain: DVKVTQSSRYLVKRTGEKVFLECVQDMDHENMFWYRQDPGLGLRLIYFSYDVKMKEKGDIPEGYSVSREKKERFSLILESASTNQTSMYLCASSFGGTNYEQYFGPGTRLTVT.

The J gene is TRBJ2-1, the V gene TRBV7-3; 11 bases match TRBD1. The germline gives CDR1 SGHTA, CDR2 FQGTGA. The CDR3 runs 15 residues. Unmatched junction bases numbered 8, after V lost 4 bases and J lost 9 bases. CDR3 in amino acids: CASSSPGTGGTEQFF. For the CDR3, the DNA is TGTGCCAGCAGCTCACCCGGGACAGGGGGTACTGAGCAGTTCTTC.

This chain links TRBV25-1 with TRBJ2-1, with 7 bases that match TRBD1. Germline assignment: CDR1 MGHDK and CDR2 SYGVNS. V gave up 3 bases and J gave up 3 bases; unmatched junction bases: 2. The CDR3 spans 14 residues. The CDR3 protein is CASSDRQGYNEQFF. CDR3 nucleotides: TGTGCCAGCAGTGACCGACAGGGCTACAATGAGCAGTTCTTC.

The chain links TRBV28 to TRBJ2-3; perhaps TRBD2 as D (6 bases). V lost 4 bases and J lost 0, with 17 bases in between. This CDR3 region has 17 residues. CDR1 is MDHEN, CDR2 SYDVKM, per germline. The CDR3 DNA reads TGTGCCAGCAGTTCGACCCAACGGGACTGGAGCACAGATACGCAGTATTTT. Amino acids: CASSSTQRDWSTDTQYF.